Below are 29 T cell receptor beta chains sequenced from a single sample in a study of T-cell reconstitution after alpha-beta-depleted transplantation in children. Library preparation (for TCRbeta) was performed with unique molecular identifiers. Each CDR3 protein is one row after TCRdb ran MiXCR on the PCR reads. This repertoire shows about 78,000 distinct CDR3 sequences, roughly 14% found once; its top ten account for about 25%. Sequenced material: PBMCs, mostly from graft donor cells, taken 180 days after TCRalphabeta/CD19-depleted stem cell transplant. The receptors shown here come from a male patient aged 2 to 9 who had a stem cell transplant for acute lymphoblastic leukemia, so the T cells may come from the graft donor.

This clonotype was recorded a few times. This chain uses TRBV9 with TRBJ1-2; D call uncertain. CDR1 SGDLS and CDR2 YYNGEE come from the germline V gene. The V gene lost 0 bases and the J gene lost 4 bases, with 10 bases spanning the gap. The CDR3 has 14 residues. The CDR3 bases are TGTGCCAGCAGCGTAGCTGGGGTACCCTATGGCTACACCTTC. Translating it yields CASSVAGVPYGYTF.

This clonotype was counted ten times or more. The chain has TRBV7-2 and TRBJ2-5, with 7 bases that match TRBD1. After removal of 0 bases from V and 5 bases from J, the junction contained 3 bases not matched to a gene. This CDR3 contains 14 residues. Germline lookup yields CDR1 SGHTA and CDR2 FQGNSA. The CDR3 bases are TGTGCCAGCAGCTTAGCAGGGGGCGGGGAGACCCAGTACTTC. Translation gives CASSLAGGGETQYF.

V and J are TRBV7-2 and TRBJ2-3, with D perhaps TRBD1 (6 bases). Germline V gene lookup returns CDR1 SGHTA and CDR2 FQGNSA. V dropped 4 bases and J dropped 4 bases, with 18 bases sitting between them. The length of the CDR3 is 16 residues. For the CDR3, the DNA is TGTGCCAGCAGCTATAGGACAGTGGGGCATGCAGATACGCAGTATTTT. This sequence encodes CASSYRTVGHADTQYF.

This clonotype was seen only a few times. CDR3: CSARDSSRGRGYTF. DNA of the CDR3: TGCAGTGCTAGGGACTCCTCTCGAGGTCGGGGCTACACCTTC. The rearrangement links TRBV20-1 to TRBJ1-2, with D unresolved. Trimming stripped 3 bases from V and 8 bases from J, with 19 bases between. The CDR3 runs 14 residues. The germline V gene encodes CDR1 DFQATT and CDR2 SNEGSKA (reference sequence).

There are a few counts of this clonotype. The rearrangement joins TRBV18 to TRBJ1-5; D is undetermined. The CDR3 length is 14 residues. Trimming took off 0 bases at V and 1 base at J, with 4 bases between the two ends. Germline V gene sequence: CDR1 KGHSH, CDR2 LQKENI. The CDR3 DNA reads TGTGCCAGCTCACCACCCGAGAGCAATCAGCCCCAGCATTTT. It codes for CASSPPESNQPQHF.

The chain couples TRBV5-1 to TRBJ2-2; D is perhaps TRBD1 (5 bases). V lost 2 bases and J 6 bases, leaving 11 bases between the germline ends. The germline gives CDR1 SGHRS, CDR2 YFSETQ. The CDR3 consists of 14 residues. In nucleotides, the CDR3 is TGCGCCAGCAGCTTTCCAAGGGGCCCCGGGGAGCTGTTTTTT. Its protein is CASSFPRGPGELFF.

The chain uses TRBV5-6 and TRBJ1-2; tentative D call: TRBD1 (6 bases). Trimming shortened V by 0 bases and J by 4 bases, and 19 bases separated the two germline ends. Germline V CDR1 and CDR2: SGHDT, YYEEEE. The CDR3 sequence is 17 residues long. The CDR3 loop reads CASSLEGGRGNLYGYTF. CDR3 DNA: TGTGCCAGCAGCTTGGAGGGGGGGAGAGGCAACCTCTATGGCTACACCTTC.

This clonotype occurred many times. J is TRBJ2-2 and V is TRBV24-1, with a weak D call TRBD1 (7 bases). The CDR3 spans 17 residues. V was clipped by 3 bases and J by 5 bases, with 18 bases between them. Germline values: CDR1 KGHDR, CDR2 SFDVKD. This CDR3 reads CATSDMLEGAGTGELFF. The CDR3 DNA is TGTGCCACCAGTGATATGTTGGAGGGGGCAGGGACCGGGGAGCTGTTTTTT.

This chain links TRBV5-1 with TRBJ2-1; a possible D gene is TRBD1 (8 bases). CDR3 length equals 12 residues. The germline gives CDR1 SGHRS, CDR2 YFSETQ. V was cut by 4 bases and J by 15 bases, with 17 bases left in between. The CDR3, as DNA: TGCGCCAGCAGCGTCAGGGGGCGCGGGGGGTTCTTC. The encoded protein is CASSVRGRGGFF.

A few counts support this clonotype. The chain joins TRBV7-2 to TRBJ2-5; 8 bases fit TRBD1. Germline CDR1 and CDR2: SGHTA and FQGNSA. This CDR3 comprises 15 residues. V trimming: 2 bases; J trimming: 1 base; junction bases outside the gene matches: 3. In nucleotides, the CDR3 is TGTGCCAGCAGCTTATCAGGGGGCGGCCAAGAGACCCAGTACTTC. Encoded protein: CASSLSGGGQETQYF.

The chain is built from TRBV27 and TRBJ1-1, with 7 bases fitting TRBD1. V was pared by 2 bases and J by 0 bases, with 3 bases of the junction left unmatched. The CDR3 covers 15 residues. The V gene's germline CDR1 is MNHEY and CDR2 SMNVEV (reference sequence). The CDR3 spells CASSLGTVMNTEAFF. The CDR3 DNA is TGTGCCAGCAGTTTAGGGACAGTCATGAACACTGAAGCTTTCTTT.

The CDR3 coding sequence is TGCGCCAGCAGCTCAAGCGGGAGGCTCACCGGGGAGCTGTTTTTT. This codes for CASSSSGRLTGELFF. V gene TRBV5-1 combines with J gene TRBJ2-2; 9 nucleotides agree with TRBD2. Trimming at V came to 3 bases and at J to 4 bases, leaving 4 bases not matched to a gene. The CDR3 covers 15 residues. The germline V gene has CDR1 SGHRS and CDR2 YFSETQ.

Written as DNA, the CDR3 is TGTGCCACCAGCAAGGACAGGGGAGGCTACGAGCAGTACTTC. Translated: CATSKDRGGYEQYF. This chain joins TRBV15 and TRBJ2-7; the match to TRBD1 covers 9 bases. V shed 4 bases, J shed 3 bases, and the junction held 4 bases outside the gene matches. Germline CDR1 and CDR2: LNHNV and YYDKDF (reference sequence). The CDR3 totals 14 residues.

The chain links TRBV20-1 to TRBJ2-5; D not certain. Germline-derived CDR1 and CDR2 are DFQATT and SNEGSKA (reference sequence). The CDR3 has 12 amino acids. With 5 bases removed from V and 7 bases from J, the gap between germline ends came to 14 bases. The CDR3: CSACPRLGTQYF. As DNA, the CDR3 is TGCAGTGCTTGTCCGCGGTTAGGGACCCAGTACTTC.

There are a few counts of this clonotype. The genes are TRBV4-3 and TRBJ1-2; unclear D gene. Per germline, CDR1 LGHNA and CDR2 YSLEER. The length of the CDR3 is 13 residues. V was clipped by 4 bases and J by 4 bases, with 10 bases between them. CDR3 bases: TGCGCCAGCAGCCGAACCCGGACCTATGGCTACACCTTC. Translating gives CASSRTRTYGYTF.

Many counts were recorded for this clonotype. CDR3 amino acids: CASSLGGKSYEQYF. CDR3 in DNA: TGTGCCAGCAGCTTAGGCGGGAAATCCTACGAGCAGTACTTC. This chain joins TRBV7-2 and TRBJ2-7, with a weak D call TRBD2 (6 bases). Trimming took off 1 base at V and 1 base at J, with 8 bases between the two ends. This CDR3 is built from 14 residues. CDR1 is SGHTA and CDR2 is FQGNSA in the germline V gene.

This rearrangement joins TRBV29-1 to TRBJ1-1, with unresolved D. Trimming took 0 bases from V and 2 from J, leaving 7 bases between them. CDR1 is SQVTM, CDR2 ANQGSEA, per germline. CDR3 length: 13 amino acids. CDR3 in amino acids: CSVEESHNTEAFF. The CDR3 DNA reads TGCAGCGTTGAAGAAAGCCATAACACTGAAGCTTTCTTT.

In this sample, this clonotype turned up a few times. Here the CDR3 DNA reads TGCAGCGCCCTAAATCCCTGGGACAGCGGGGAAAAACTGTTTTTT. Translated, it gives CSALNPWDSGEKLFF. V gene TRBV29-1 combines with J gene TRBJ1-4, with 7 bases matching TRBD1. V dropped 7 bases and J dropped 8; count of bases not matched to a gene: 16. This CDR3 contains 15 residues. Germline V lookup: CDR1 SQVTM, CDR2 ANQGSEA.

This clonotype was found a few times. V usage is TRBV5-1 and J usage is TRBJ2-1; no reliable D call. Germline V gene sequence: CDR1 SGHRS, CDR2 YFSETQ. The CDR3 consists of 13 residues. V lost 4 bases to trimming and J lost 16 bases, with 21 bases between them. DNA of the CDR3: TGCGCCAGCAGCCAAATACTCCCACGAAGAATATTCTTC. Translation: CASSQILPRRIFF.

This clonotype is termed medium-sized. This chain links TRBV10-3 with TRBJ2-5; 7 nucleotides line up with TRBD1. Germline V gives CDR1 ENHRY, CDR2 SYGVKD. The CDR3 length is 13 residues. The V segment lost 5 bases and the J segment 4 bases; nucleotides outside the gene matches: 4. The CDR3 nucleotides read TGTGCCATCAGTCTTTCAGGGGGAGAGACCCAGTACTTC. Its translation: CAISLSGGETQYF.

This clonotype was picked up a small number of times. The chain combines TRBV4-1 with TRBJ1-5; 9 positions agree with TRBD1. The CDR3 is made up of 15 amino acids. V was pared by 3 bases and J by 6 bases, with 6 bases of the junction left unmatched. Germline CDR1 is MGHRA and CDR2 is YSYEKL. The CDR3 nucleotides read TGCGCCAGCAGCCAGTGGACAGGGGAGGGTCAGCCCCAGCATTTT. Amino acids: CASSQWTGEGQPQHF.

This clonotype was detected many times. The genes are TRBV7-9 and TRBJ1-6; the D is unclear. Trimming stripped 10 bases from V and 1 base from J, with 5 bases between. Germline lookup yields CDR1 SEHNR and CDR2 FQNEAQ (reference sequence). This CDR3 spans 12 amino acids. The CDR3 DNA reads TGTGCCACTGGGTCCTATAATTCACCCCTCCACTTT. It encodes CATGSYNSPLHF.

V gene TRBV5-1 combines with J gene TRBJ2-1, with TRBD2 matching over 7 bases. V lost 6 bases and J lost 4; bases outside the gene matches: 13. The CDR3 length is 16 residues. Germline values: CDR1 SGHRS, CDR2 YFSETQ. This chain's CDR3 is CASTLAKTSSYNEQFF. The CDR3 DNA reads TGCGCCAGCACCCTAGCAAAGACTAGCAGTTACAATGAGCAGTTCTTC.

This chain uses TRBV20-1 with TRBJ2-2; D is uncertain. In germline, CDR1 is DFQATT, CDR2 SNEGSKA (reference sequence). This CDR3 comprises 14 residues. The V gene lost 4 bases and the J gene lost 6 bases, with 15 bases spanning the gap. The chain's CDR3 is CSAKGGALAGELFF. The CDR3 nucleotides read TGCAGTGCTAAAGGCGGCGCCTTAGCCGGGGAGCTGTTTTTT.

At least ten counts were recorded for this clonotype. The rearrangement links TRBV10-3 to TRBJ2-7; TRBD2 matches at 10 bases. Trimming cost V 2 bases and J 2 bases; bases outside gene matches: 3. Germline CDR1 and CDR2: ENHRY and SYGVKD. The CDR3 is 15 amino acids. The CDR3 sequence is CAISERLAGAYEQYF. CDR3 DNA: TGTGCCATCAGTGAGAGGCTAGCGGGGGCCTACGAGCAGTACTTC.

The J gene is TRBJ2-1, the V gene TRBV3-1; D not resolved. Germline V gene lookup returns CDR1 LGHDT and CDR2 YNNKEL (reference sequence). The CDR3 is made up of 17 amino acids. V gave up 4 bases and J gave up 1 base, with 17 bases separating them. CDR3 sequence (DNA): TGTGCCAGCAGCCCCCTGGTTGGGAAGGGATCCTACAATGAGCAGTTCTTC. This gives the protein CASSPLVGKGSYNEQFF.

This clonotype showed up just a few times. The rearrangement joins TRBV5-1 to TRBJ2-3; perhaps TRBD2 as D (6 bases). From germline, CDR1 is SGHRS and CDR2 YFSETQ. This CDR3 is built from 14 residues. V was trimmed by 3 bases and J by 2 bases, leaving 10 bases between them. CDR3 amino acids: CASSWRLDTDTQYF. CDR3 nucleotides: TGCGCCAGCAGCTGGAGACTAGACACAGATACGCAGTATTTT.

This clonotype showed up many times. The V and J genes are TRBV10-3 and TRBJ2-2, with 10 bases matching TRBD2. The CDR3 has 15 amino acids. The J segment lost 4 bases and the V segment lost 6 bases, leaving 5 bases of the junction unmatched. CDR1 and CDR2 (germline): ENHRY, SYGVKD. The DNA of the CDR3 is TGTGCCATCAGGGAGCGGGGGGGAAGCACCGGGGAGCTGTTTTTT. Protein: CAIRERGGSTGELFF.

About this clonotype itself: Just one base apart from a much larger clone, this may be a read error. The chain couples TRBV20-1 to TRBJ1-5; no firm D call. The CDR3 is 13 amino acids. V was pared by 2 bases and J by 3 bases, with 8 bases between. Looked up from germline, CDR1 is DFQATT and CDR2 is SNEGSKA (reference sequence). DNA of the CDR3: TGCAGTGCTAGATTGGTGGACAATCAGCCCCAGCATTTT. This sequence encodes CSARLVDNQPQHF.